This T cell receptor beta chain was captured by sequencing in a study of T cells in localized non-small cell lung cancer. Trimming left V 2 bases short and J 5 bases short, with 17 bases between. The CDR3 has 16 amino acids. Germline CDR1 is SGHTA and CDR2 is FQGTGA. General study results and limits: Median detection of top 100 tumor clones in adjacent lung was 55 to 60 clones. T cell clonality was highest in uninvolved adjacent lung, above tumor. Longer overall survival was linked to higher blood T cell density. Sequencing covered just one tumor region, so heterogeneity cannot be ruled out.

TCRdb's copy holds only in-frame clones and misses some; the assay was immunoSEQ multiplex PCR. The repertoire has about 51,000 clones, 81% of them found once; the top ten carry approximately 17%. Concerning this clone: The antigen remains undetermined.

J is TRBJ2-3 and V is TRBV7-3, with D uncertain. The source of this sequence is a man aged 40 to 70 with stage III lung adenocarcinoma. Sample: peripheral blood mononuclear cells, taken before any cancer treatment. Here the CDR3 reads CASSLGGRGLIDTQYF. The CDR3 nucleotides are TGTGCCAGCAGCTTAGGTGGGCGAGGCTTGATAGATACGCAGTATTTT.